Described below is a single TCR beta chain sequence and its context. Its antigen is undetermined. Other DNA sequences in this sample translate to the same CDR3. Data came from immunoSEQ multiplex PCR; TCRdb stores just in-frame clones and leaves some out. The table includes millions of clones, 95% detected once. The ends were cut back, 0 bases at V and 0 bases at J, with 7 bases in the middle. Germline V lookup: CDR1 GTSNPN, CDR2 SVGIG (reference sequence). CDR3 length: 14 amino acids. The sample comes from a study of shared clonotypes between healthy human individuals. Study-wide background: Every donor yielded three CD4 naive, three CD4 memory, two CD8 naive and one CD8 memory plate. Study-wide results and caveats: Approximately 4.5% was the fraction of naive CD4 clonotypes found shared across several donors.

This sequence was found in a man aged 18-30 years in good health. V is TRBV30 and J is TRBJ2-3, with a tentative D call TRBD2 (6 bases). Material: naive CD4+ T cells sorted from blood. The subset was: CD45RA+ positively selected. The CDR3: CAWSVGGSTDTQYF. The CDR3 region has the DNA TGTGCCTGGAGTGTCGGGGGAAGCACAGATACGCAGTATTTT.